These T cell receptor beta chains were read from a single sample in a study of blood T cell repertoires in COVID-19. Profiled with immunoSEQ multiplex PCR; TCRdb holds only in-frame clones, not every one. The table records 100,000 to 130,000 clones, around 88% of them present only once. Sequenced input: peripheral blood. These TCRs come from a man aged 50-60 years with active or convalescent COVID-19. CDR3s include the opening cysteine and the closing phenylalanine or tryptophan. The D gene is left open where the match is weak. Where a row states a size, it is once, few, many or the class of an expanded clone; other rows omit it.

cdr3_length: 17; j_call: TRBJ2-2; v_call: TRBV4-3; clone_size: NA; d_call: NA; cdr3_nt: TGCGCCAGCAGCACTCGGACCTATCAGGGGAACACCGGGGAGCTGTTTTTT; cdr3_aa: CASSTRTYQGNTGELFF
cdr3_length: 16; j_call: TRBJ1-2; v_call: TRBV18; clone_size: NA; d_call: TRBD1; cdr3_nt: TGTGCCAGCTCACCACCGGTTAGAGGGGGCACCTATGGCTACACCTTC; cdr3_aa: CASSPPVRGGTYGYTF
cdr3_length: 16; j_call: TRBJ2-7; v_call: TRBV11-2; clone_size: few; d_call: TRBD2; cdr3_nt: TGTGCCAGCAGCTCCCTAGGAGGACTAGCGGCCTACGAGCAGTACTTC; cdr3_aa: CASSSLGGLAAYEQYF
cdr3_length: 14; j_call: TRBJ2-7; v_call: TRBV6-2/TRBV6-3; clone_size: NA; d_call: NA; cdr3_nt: TGTGCCAGCAGTTACTTAGCGGACCTCTGGGAGCAGTACTTC; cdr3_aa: CASSYLADLWEQYF
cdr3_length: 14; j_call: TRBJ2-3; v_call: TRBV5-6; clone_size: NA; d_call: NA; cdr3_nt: TGTGCCAGCAGCGTGGACCAGGGGTCAGATACGCAGTATTTT; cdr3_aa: CASSVDQGSDTQYF
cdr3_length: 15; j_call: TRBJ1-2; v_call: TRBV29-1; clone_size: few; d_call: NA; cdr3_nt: TGCAGCGTTGAGGGCCTCTCAGGTCCTGGAGGGGGCTACACCTTC; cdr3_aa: CSVEGLSGPGGGYTF
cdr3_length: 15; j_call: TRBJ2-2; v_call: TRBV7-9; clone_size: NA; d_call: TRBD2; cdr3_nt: TGTGCCAGCAGCTTAGTAGCGGGGGACACCGGGGAGCTGTTTTTT; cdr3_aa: CASSLVAGDTGELFF
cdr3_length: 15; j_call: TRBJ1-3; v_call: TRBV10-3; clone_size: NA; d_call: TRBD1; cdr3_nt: TGTGCCATCAGCCCGGGACAGGCATTGGGAAACACCATATATTTT; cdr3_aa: CAISPGQALGNTIYF
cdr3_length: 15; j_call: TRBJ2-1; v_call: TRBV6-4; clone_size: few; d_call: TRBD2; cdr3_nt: TGTGCCAGCAGCGGGACTAGCGGGTCCAACAATGAGCAGTTCTTC; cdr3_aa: CASSGTSGSNNEQFF
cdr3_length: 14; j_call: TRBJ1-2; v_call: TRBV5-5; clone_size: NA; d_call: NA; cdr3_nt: TGTGCCAGCAGCTTCCTTGGCAGCGGCTATGGCTACACCTTC; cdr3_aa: CASSFLGSGYGYTF
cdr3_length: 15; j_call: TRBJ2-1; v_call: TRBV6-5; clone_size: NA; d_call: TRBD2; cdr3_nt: TGTGCCAGCAGTCCCGGGACTGGCGGGAGGAATGAGCAGTTCTTC; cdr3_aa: CASSPGTGGRNEQFF
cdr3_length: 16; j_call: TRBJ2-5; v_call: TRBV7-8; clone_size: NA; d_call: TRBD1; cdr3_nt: TGTGCCAGCAGCTCGAGGACAGGGGGTGGCCAAGAGACCCAGTACTTC; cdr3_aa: CASSSRTGGGQETQYF
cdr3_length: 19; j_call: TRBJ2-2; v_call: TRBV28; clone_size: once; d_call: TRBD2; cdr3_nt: TGTGCCAGCACGGACCTCGGGGGGGTCAGCGGGAGGGCCCCCGGGGAGCTGTTTTTT; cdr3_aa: CASTDLGGVSGRAPGELFF
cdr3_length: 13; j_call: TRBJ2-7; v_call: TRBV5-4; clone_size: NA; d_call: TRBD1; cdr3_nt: TGTGCCAGCAGCTTGCAGGGGGTCTACGAGCAGTACTTC; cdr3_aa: CASSLQGVYEQYF
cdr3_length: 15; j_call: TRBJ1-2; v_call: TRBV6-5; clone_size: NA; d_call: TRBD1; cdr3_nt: TGTGCCAGCAGCCCCAGTTTTACAGGGGACTATGGCTACACCTTC; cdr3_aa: CASSPSFTGDYGYTF
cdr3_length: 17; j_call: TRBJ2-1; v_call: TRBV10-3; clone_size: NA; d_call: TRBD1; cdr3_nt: TGTGCCATCAATACGCCCGGACAGGGATCAGGCCGGGGCGAGCAGTTCTTC; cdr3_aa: CAINTPGQGSGRGEQFF
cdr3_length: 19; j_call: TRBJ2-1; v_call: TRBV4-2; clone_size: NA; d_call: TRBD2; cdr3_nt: TGTGCCAGCAGCCAACGATGGGGGACTAGCGGGAGTTATGGGGATGAGCAGTTCTTC; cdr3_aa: CASSQRWGTSGSYGDEQFF
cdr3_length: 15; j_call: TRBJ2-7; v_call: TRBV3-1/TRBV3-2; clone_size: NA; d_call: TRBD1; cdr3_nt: TGTGCCAGCAGCCAAGGGACAGGGGGATTCTACGAGCAGTACTTC; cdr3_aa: CASSQGTGGFYEQYF